This T cell receptor (beta chain) was identified in a study of vaccination effects on CD4 cells after COVID-19 (dated by TCRdb to 2021 to 2024). As for the study more broadly: Across the study, the median time from the second dose to post-vaccine sampling was 72 days (range 14 to 241). The full study included over 8 COVID-19 convalescent patients and several SARS-CoV-2-naive healthy vaccine recipients. Cultures from other donors in the study were sequenced using the Oncomine TCR Beta short-read assay on an Illumina iSeq 100. SARS-CoV-2 spike-specific CD4+ TCR repertoires from before and after mRNA vaccination were compared in COVID-19 convalescent patients and in infection-naive vaccine recipients.

Trimming leaves V shorter by 3 bases and J shorter by 6 bases, with the junction holding 3 bases beyond the gene matches. The CDR3 covers 13 residues, taking in both the cysteine and the phenylalanine. Only CDR3 DNA remains: 39 bases, in frame from the first base. The germline V gene provides CDR1 SGHTA and CDR2 FQGNSA. In the ViraFEST assay, PBMC were stimulated with viral peptide pools, and antigen-specific CD4+ T cell clonotypes were then identified by expansion using TCR sequencing. After about 9 days of culture, CD4+ T cells were isolated with the EasySep CD4+ T cell isolation kit. Two doses of either the BNT162b2 or the mRNA-1273 mRNA SARS-CoV-2 vaccine were administered to participants. Healthy vaccine recipients had no prior SARS-CoV-2 infection, confirmed by negative nucleocapsid antibodies before and after vaccination. Roughly 2.1 million PBMC per well were cultured in IMDM with approximately 5% human AB serum, 8.5 to 10 IU/ml IL-2 and gentamicin, plus 10 ug/ml peptides. Half of the culture medium was replaced with fresh IL-2-containing medium on days 3 and 7. Unless otherwise noted, each peptide stimulation condition was cultured in triplicate wells. PBMC were separated from whole blood using Ficoll-Paque Plus gradient centrifugation and were then either cryopreserved at -140C or used fresh. The overlapping peptide pools covered the spike proteins of SARS-CoV-2 and of the common cold coronaviruses HCoV-NL63, HCoV-OC43 and HCoV-229E. The QIAamp micro DNA kit was used to extract genomic DNA from the cultured CD4+ T cells.

For this clone: Which antigen it targets is not known. Per-base qualities were not stored, and no clone one base away is much larger.

The method was the immunoSEQ multiplex PCR assay. DNA from the CD4+ T cells that had been cultured and isolated underwent TCR beta CDR3 sequencing. The original pipeline was this. The analysis removed non-productive TCR sequences, trimmed reads to the CDR3 region, and retained only CDR3s that were 7 or more amino acids long. Antigen-specific clonotypes were identified with the MANAFEST web app by comparing expansion in peptide wells against reference cultures. For clones to be considered positive, expansion at FDR<0.05 versus reference and all other wells, an odds ratio above 5, and a frequency above 0.1% in two replicate wells were required. A clonotype was defined as cross-reactive if the clonotype was significantly expanded both in SARS-CoV-2 spike wells and in at least one common cold coronavirus spike condition. CDR3 similarity was assessed by Levenshtein distance using the stringdist R package, and unrooted trees were constructed with ape in R 3.6.1. Entries here come from immuneACCESS through TCRdb and include only in-frame sequences with V and J called. Some clones fail to appear in such tables; in the studies checked, an unresolved V gene covers under half of the shortfall, and the cause of the remainder is unknown. D and trimming were read from the DNA, whereas the V and J calls and clone size are those reported in that table. Counted in this sample were some 22,000 clones; 76% of them appeared once. The ten top clones hold about 9.3% of the sample.

Beyond this particular receptor, the publication reports: Among healthy vaccine recipients, nearly all vaccine-induced clones were SARS-CoV-2 mono-reactive, and only 1 of 255 was cross-reactive with common cold coronaviruses. Both infection-induced and vaccine-induced clones contracted markedly at late post-vaccination timepoints, which is consistent with waning T cell responses. Only a small number of convalescent patients were included, and no early post-infection timepoints were available, which limited the study.

Sequenced material: CD4+ T cells from PBMCs cultured with HCoV-229E spike peptides, taken after COVID-19 vaccination. The cell subset or site label, read with the paper, signifies: HCoV-229E spike overlapping peptide pool stimulation. This TCR derives from a human donor who received a COVID-19 vaccine. Rearrangement joined TRBV7-2 to TRBJ2-7; TRBD1 lines up with 9 middle nucleotides. Here the CDR3 is given as CASSFSTGGEQYF. DNA sequence: TGTGCCAGCAGCTTCTCGACAGGGGGCGAGCAGTACTTC.